The rows below give T cell receptor beta chains drawn from one sample of a study of TIL therapy for anti-PD-1-resistant metastatic lung cancer. Clones were sequenced by immunoSEQ multiplex PCR, and TCRdb holds only the in-frame ones, with some missing. Among approximately 6,600 clones, approximately 66% were seen once, and the ten largest hold over 15%. Sequenced material: tumor tissue, taken at baseline. The origin of the receptors is a person aged 25-85 years with non-small cell lung cancer. The CDR3 runs from the conserved cysteine through the conserved F or W. A D gene is named only where the DNA matches it firmly. Clone size is given for some rows only: seen once, a few or many times, or a class if the clone is expanded.

v_call	d_call	j_call	clone_size	cdr3_aa	cdr3_nt
TRBV13	TRBD1	TRBJ2-1	few	CASSSRDRGFNEQFF	TGTGCCAGCAGCTCCCGGGACAGGGGTTTCAATGAGCAGTTCTTC
TRBV27	NA	TRBJ2-7	NA	CASSLSSRTVAYEQYF	TGTGCCAGCAGTTTAAGTAGTCGGACAGTGGCCTACGAGCAGTACTTC
TRBV5-1	TRBD2	TRBJ2-1	NA	CASSQGLANYNEQFF	TGCGCCAGCAGTCAGGGACTAGCCAACTACAATGAGCAGTTCTTC
TRBV4-1	NA	TRBJ1-3	NA	CASSQDLVRMDSGNTIYF	TGCGCCAGCAGCCAAGATCTGGTTCGGATGGACTCTGGAAACACCATATATTTT
TRBV4-2	NA	TRBJ1-3	NA	CASRSSPGNTIYF	TGTGCCAGTAGGAGCAGTCCTGGAAACACCATATATTTT
TRBV7-8	NA	TRBJ1-1	NA	CASSASNWNTEAFF	TGTGCCAGCAGCGCATCAAATTGGAACACTGAAGCTTTCTTT
TRBV7-3	TRBD1	TRBJ1-5	few	CASSSKQGARGNQPQHF	TGTGCCAGCAGCTCGAAACAGGGGGCTCGGGGCAATCAGCCCCAGCATTTT
TRBV19	TRBD1	TRBJ1-1	NA	CASSIEPHGTASEAFF	TGTGCCAGTAGTATAGAACCCCACGGGACAGCCAGTGAAGCTTTCTTT
TRBV5-1	TRBD1	TRBJ2-3	NA	CASSLTGVLTDTQYF	TGCGCCAGCAGCCTTACAGGGGTCCTCACAGATACGCAGTATTTT
TRBV7-2	TRBD1	TRBJ2-3	NA	CASSLVGTGGPTDTQYF	TGTGCCAGCAGCTTAGTAGGGACAGGGGGCCCAACAGATACGCAGTATTTT
TRBV18	NA	TRBJ1-5	few	CASSPTDSQPQHF	TGTGCCAGCTCACCTACGGACAGTCAGCCCCAGCATTTT
TRBV10-3	NA	TRBJ1-5	few	CAISVDRDQPQHF	TGTGCCATCAGTGTTGATAGGGATCAGCCCCAGCATTTT
TRBV6-2/TRBV6-3	NA	TRBJ2-1	few	CASSPNHEQFF	TGTGCCAGCAGTCCCAATCATGAGCAGTTCTTC
TRBV18	NA	TRBJ2-5	few	CASSPLRTEETQYF	TGTGCCAGCTCACCACTGCGGACGGAAGAGACCCAGTACTTC
TRBV10-3	NA	TRBJ1-2	NA	CAIRGGDSYGYTF	TGTGCCATCAGGGGGGGAGATAGCTATGGCTACACCTTC
TRBV30	NA	TRBJ1-2	NA	CAWSTPGTPYGYTF	TGTGCCTGGAGTACTCCGGGGACGCCCTATGGCTACACCTTC
TRBV5-1	TRBD1	TRBJ2-3	NA	CASSGTGVQADTQYF	TGCGCCAGCAGCGGCACAGGGGTTCAGGCAGATACGCAGTATTTT
TRBV19	NA	TRBJ1-2	NA	CASMGLSHGGSYGYTF	TGTGCCAGTATGGGACTTTCCCACGGGGGTAGCTATGGCTACACCTTC
TRBV7-8	TRBD2	TRBJ2-7	NA	CASSLEAGGYYEQYF	TGTGCCAGCAGCTTAGAAGCGGGAGGCTACTACGAGCAGTACTTC
TRBV3-1/TRBV3-2	NA	TRBJ1-5	NA	CASSRRRRGRNQPQHF	TGTGCCAGCAGCCGTAGGAGGAGGGGTCGCAATCAGCCCCAGCATTTT
TRBV27	NA	TRBJ1-4	NA	CASSLSRGSGVFIGYEKLFF	TGTGCCAGCAGTTTATCGAGGGGATCGGGTGTCTTTATTGGGTATGAAAAACTGTTTTTT
TRBV27	TRBD1	TRBJ2-1	NA	CASSGTAYNEQFF	TGTGCCAGCAGTGGGACAGCTTACAATGAGCAGTTCTTC
TRBV30	TRBD2	TRBJ2-7	NA	CAWDVSAGVFEQYF	TGTGCCTGGGATGTTTCTGCGGGAGTTTTCGAGCAGTACTTC
TRBV3-1/TRBV3-2	NA	TRBJ1-5	few	CASSKGYQPQHF	TGTGCCAGCAGCAAGGGGTATCAGCCCCAGCATTTT